Below are 7 T cell receptor beta chains sequenced from a single sample in a study of T cell changes during pregnancy in multiple sclerosis. Measured with immunoSEQ multiplex PCR; TCRdb has only the in-frame clones, and not every one. The data show about 92,000 clones, over 80% seen once. This specimen consisted of peripheral blood, obtained in the first trimester of pregnancy. Source of these receptors: a female donor with multiple sclerosis, enrolled in a pregnancy study.

The chain employs TRBV7-6 and TRBJ1-3; TRBD1 matches at 7 bases. The CDR3 is made up of 20 amino acids. Germline V CDR1 and CDR2: SGHVS, FNYEAQ. Trimming at V came to 4 bases and at J to 1 base, leaving 19 bases not matched to a gene. CDR3 in amino acids: CASSSPVAYRGEGSGNTIYF. CDR3 bases: TGTGCCAGCAGCTCGCCCGTAGCGTACAGGGGAGAAGGATCTGGAAACACCATATATTTT.

The genes are TRBV9 and TRBJ2-1, with 9 bases fitting TRBD2. From germline, CDR1 is SGDLS and CDR2 YYNGEE. The CDR3 loop spans 15 amino acids. V lost 4 bases, J lost 4 bases, and 6 bases stayed unmatched. CDR3 coding DNA: TGTGCCAGCAGCCCTAGCGGGGCGGTATACAATGAGCAGTTCTTC. Its protein product is CASSPSGAVYNEQFF.

V is TRBV10-2 and J is TRBJ2-5; the D gene is possibly TRBD2 (6 bases). Trimming cost V 4 bases and J 5 bases, with 17 bases left between them. Germline CDR1 and CDR2: WSHSY and SAAADI. The CDR3 is made up of 15 amino acids. CDR3 in DNA: TGCGCCAGCAGTGGCGGGACTGTGGGTCCCGAGACCCAGTACTTC. Translation gives CASSGGTVGPETQYF.

The J gene is TRBJ2-1, the V gene TRBV5-6, with 12 bases that match TRBD1. The V gene end was trimmed by 5 bases and the J gene end by 5 bases; junction bases not matched to a gene: 5. Germline CDR1 and CDR2: SGHDT and YYEEEE. CDR3 length: 15 amino acids. The CDR3 nucleotides are TGTGCCAGCAGTTCCCGGGACAGGGGGCACAATGAGCAGTTCTTC. Translation: CASSSRDRGHNEQFF.

The V call is TRBV6-4, the J call TRBJ2-1; 8 bases are shared with TRBD1. The CDR3 is 17 amino acids. The germline V gene has CDR1 MRHNA and CDR2 SNTAGT. The ends lost 6 bases at V and 4 bases at J; junction bases unmatched: 14. The CDR3 coding sequence is TGTGCCAGCAGCCCCGAGGGTACAGGGGGTCTTTACAATGAGCAGTTCTTC. It is translated as CASSPEGTGGLYNEQFF.

The chain has TRBV19 and TRBJ2-3; a weak D match, TRBD1 (6 bases). The CDR3 contains 14 residues. Looked up from germline, CDR1 is LNHDA and CDR2 is SQIVND (reference sequence). V was cut by 11 bases and J by 3 bases, with 18 bases left in between. CDR3 protein: CAPGVGQETDTQYF. CDR3 in DNA: TGTGCCCCAGGGGTCGGGCAGGAGACAGATACGCAGTATTTT.

This chain links TRBV7-9 with TRBJ1-1; D gene ambiguous. This CDR3 region has 15 residues. V was pared by 1 base and J by 0 bases, with 9 bases between. Germline V lookup: CDR1 SEHNR, CDR2 FQNEAQ (reference sequence). CDR3 region: CASSLGEALNTEAFF. DNA for the CDR3: TGTGCCAGCAGCTTAGGTGAAGCTTTGAACACTGAAGCTTTCTTT.